The 15 T cell receptor beta chains below all came from one sample that was sequenced in a study of T cells in Graves' hyperthyroidism and ophthalmopathy. The CDR3 regions of TCR beta were amplified from RNA transcripts. The study used the HTBI primer set for a first-round RT-PCR of the TCR CDR3. TCRdb re-called the multiplex PCR reads with MiXCR, one entry per CDR3 protein. Here the sample spans hundreds of thousands of distinct CDR3 sequences, roughly a third being singletons. Sequenced input: blood. All receptors derive from a woman in her thirties or forties with Graves' hyperthyroidism.

Comment on this clonotype: This sequence may be a read error, since a much larger clone differs from it by one base. J is TRBJ2-5 and V is TRBV11-2; tentative D call: TRBD2 (6 bases). The ends were cut back, 5 bases at V and 5 bases at J, with 18 bases in the middle. There are 15 residues in the CDR3. Germline-derived CDR1 and CDR2 are SGHAT and FQNNGV. CDR3 amino acids: CASSPSGSGWETQYF. In DNA, the CDR3 is TGTGCCAGCAGCCCCTCTGGTAGCGGCTGGGAGACCCAGTACTTC. The entire variable domain, with the rest obtained from reference TRBV11-2 and TRBJ2-5, is as follows: EAGVAQSPRYKIIEKRQSVAFWCNPISGHATLYWYQQILGQGPKLLIQFQNNGVVDDSQLPKDRFSAERLKGVDSTLKIQPAKLEDSAVYLCASSPSGSGWETQYFGPGTRLLVL.

The chain has TRBV7-2 and TRBJ2-2; 11 bases are shared with TRBD2. Trimming at V came to 7 bases and at J to 2 bases, leaving 3 bases not matched to a gene. The CDR3 spans 15 residues. In germline, CDR1 is SGHTA, CDR2 FQGNSA. DNA of the CDR3: TGTGCCAGCACCCTAGCGGGAGGTAACACCGGGGAGCTGTTTTTT. Protein: CASTLAGGNTGELFF.

Details on this clonotype: Since a much larger clone is just one base distant, this may be a read error. The rearrangement joins TRBV5-1 to TRBJ1-2; the match to TRBD1 covers 9 bases. Germline V gene sequence: CDR1 SGHRS, CDR2 YFSETQ. The CDR3 has 13 residues. J gave up 8 bases and V 0 bases, and 2 bases lay outside the gene matches. The CDR3 coding sequence is TGCGCCAGCAGCTTGGGACAGGGGGTCGGCTACACCTTC. Its protein is CASSLGQGVGYTF. Combining the CDR3 with reference TRBV5-1 and TRBJ1-2 gives the whole variable domain KAGVTQTPRYLIKTRGQQVTLSCSPISGHRSVSWYQQTPGQGLQFLFEYFSETQRNKGNFPGRFSGRQFSNSRSEMNVSTLELGDSALYLCASSLGQGVGYTFGSGTRLTVV.

This clonotype has just a few counts. V and J are TRBV6-5 and TRBJ1-1; D call uncertain. Trimming cost V 6 bases and J 3 bases, with 11 bases left between them. The germline CDR1 and CDR2 sequences are MNHEY and SVGAGI. This CDR3 comprises 13 residues. CDR3 nucleotides: TGTGCCAGCAGCCCTCTGGCTGACACTGAAGCTTTCTTT. Translating it yields CASSPLADTEAFF.

The CDR3 sequence: CASSLVGLYNEQFF. CDR3 nucleotides: TGTGCCAGCAGCTTAGTAGGACTCTACAATGAGCAGTTCTTC. The chain uses TRBV7-9 and TRBJ2-1, with a weak D call TRBD2 (5 bases). V was shortened by 1 base and J by 3 bases, with 7 bases between the two germline ends. CDR3 size: 14 residues. Germline assignment: CDR1 SEHNR and CDR2 FQNEAQ (reference sequence).

This clonotype showed up many times. The gene calls are TRBV29-1 and TRBJ1-2; no clear D gene. The CDR3 runs to 12 residues. Trimming removed 3 bases from V and 9 bases from J, with 14 bases in between. Per the germline V gene, CDR1 is SQVTM and CDR2 is ANQGSEA. The CDR3 protein is CSVEDPPPRYTF. CDR3 nucleotides: TGCAGCGTTGAGGACCCGCCCCCGCGCTACACCTTC.

The genes are TRBV19 and TRBJ1-1; 10 bases match TRBD1. This CDR3 has 14 residues. CDR1 and CDR2 from the germline V gene are LNHDA and SQIVND (reference sequence). V was pared by 7 bases and J by 5 bases, with 7 bases of the junction left unmatched. CDR3 sequence: CASTFGDRGTEAFF. The CDR3 coding sequence is TGTGCCAGTACTTTTGGGGACAGGGGAACTGAAGCTTTCTTT.

This clonotype was found a few times. This chain uses TRBV20-1 with TRBJ2-2; maybe TRBD2 (6 bases). V lost 6 bases to trimming and J lost 2 bases, with 13 bases between them. CDR1 is DFQATT, CDR2 SNEGSKA, per germline (reference sequence). The CDR3 runs 14 residues. The CDR3 nucleotides read TGCAGTGCAAGCCGGGACTCCAACACCGGGGAGCTGTTTTTT. Its translation: CSASRDSNTGELFF.

This clonotype was found a few times. The chain is built from TRBV5-6 and TRBJ1-2; 8 bases match TRBD1. From germline, CDR1 is SGHDT and CDR2 YYEEEE. The CDR3 contains 14 residues. With 4 bases clipped from V and 3 bases from J, the junction kept 5 bases outside the gene matches. CDR3 coding DNA: TGTGCCAGCAGCCGGCCGACAGGGGACTATGGCTACACCTTC. Encoded protein: CASSRPTGDYGYTF.

The genes are TRBV12-3 or TRBV12-4 and TRBJ1-1, with 11 bases that match TRBD1. V was clipped by 6 bases and J by 6 bases; unmatched bases: 15. The length of the CDR3 is 17 residues. This chain's CDR3 is CASRETGTGGIWAEAFF. The CDR3 DNA follows: TGTGCCAGCAGGGAAACCGGGACAGGGGGTATTTGGGCTGAAGCTTTCTTT.

CDR3 DNA: TGTGCCAGCAGCTTAGAGGGGAATCAGCCCCAGTACTTC. Its translation: CASSLEGNQPQYF. The chain couples TRBV11-2 to TRBJ2-5; D gene unclear. CDR1 and CDR2 (germline): SGHAT, FQNNGV. The CDR3 is 13 residues long. V gave up 0 bases and J gave up 9 bases, with 11 bases separating them. The full variable domain, completed using reference TRBV11-2 and TRBJ2-5, is EAGVAQSPRYKIIEKRQSVAFWCNPISGHATLYWYQQILGQGPKLLIQFQNNGVVDDSQLPKDRFSAERLKGVDSTLKIQPAKLEDSAVYLCASSLEGNQPQYFGPGTRLLVL.

This clonotype has at least ten counts. The rearrangement links TRBV15 to TRBJ2-7, with 8 bases matching TRBD2. V lost 0 bases, J lost 7 bases, and 17 bases stayed unmatched. This CDR3 spans 18 amino acids. Germline V lookup: CDR1 LNHNV, CDR2 YYDKDF (reference sequence). CDR3 in amino acids: CATSRDRSSGLTMGEQYF. The CDR3, as DNA: TGTGCCACCAGCAGAGATCGGTCTAGCGGGTTAACCATGGGTGAGCAGTACTTC.

V usage is TRBV10-3 and J usage is TRBJ1-1; possibly TRBD1 for D (6 bases). The CDR3 is 13 amino acids. Germline loops: CDR1 ENHRY, CDR2 SYGVKD. The V end lost 10 bases, the J end lost 0 bases, and 12 bases lay between the germline ends. The CDR3 DNA reads as TGTGCCAGTTTGGGGGCGATGAACACTGAAGCTTTCTTT. This gives the protein CASLGAMNTEAFF.

The V call is TRBV19, the J call TRBJ1-2; perhaps TRBD1 as D (6 bases). This CDR3 has 13 amino acids. Germline V gene sequence: CDR1 LNHDA, CDR2 SQIVND (reference sequence). V was trimmed by 4 bases and J by 9 bases, leaving 15 bases between them. CDR3 DNA sequence: TGTGCCAGTAGTACACAAGGGGGTAATCGCTACACCTTC. Protein product: CASSTQGGNRYTF.

This clonotype was picked up many times. This chain connects TRBV7-2 to TRBJ1-2; D is uncertain. There are 12 residues in the CDR3. Deletions cut 1 base from V and 5 bases from J, with 5 bases between. CDR1 is SGHTA, CDR2 FQGNSA, per germline. As DNA, the CDR3 is TGTGCCAGCAGCTTAGGCCTATATGGCTACACCTTC. It is translated as CASSLGLYGYTF. The full variable domain, its missing parts supplied by reference TRBV7-2 and TRBJ1-2, is GAGVSQSPSNKVTEKGKDVELRCDPISGHTALYWYRQSLGQGLEFLIYFQGNSAPDKSGLPSDRFSAERTGGSVSTLTIQRTQQEDSAVYLCASSLGLYGYTFGSGTRLTVV.